Shown below are 14 T cell receptor beta chains from a single sample sequenced in a study of blood T cell repertoires in COVID-19. Clones were read by immunoSEQ multiplex PCR, and TCRdb kept only the in-frame ones, dropping some. The table shows a few hundred thousand clones, with approximately 85% occurring only once. Sequencing was performed on peripheral blood. These receptors were taken from a woman in her seventies with acute or convalescent COVID-19.

The chain couples TRBV5-5 to TRBJ2-3; 7 positions match TRBD1. With V trimmed by 3 bases and J by 5 bases, 12 bases remained unmatched. This CDR3 is 16 amino acids long. Germline V gene sequence: CDR1 SGHKS, CDR2 YYEKEE (reference sequence). CDR3 nucleotides: TGTGCCAGCAGCTGGTCAGGGGAGAGGGGGCTAGATACGCAGTATTTT. Translation gives CASSWSGERGLDTQYF.

The V gene is TRBV9, the J gene TRBJ1-1; possible D gene TRBD1, 5 bases. Looked up from germline, CDR1 is SGDLS and CDR2 is YYNGEE. This CDR3 region has 13 residues. With 4 bases removed from V and 5 bases from J, the gap between germline ends came to 12 bases. The CDR3 loop reads CASSSKEGTEAFF. The CDR3 DNA is TGTGCCAGCAGCTCCAAGGAGGGGACTGAAGCTTTCTTT.

This clone has a single count. The chain carries TRBV5-1 and TRBJ1-3, with D possibly being TRBD1 (5 bases). This CDR3 spans 15 amino acids. Germline CDR1 and CDR2: SGHRS and YFSETQ. V dropped 4 bases and J dropped 0 bases, with 11 bases sitting between them. CDR3: CASSPGGLSGNTIYF. As DNA, the CDR3 is TGCGCCAGCAGCCCGGGGGGACTCTCTGGAAACACCATATATTTT.

The chain couples TRBV6-5 to TRBJ1-6; the match to TRBD1 covers 9 bases. The V segment lost 7 bases and the J segment 8 bases; nucleotides outside the gene matches: 6. CDR1 is MNHEY, CDR2 SVGAGI, per germline. The CDR3 has 14 residues. The CDR3 DNA sequence: TGTGCCAGCATCAGGACAGGGGAGGATTCACCCCTCCACTTT. It is translated as CASIRTGEDSPLHF.

CDR3 coding DNA: TGTGCCACGCGGGACGGTGGGACTGAAGCTTTCTTT. Translating gives CATRDGGTEAFF. This chain joins TRBV2 and TRBJ1-1, with TRBD1 as a possible D gene (5 bases). The V gene's germline CDR1 is SNHLY and CDR2 FYNNEI. The CDR3 has 12 residues. V dropped 10 bases and J dropped 5 bases, with 14 bases sitting between them.

This clone was picked up one time. The gene calls are TRBV5-1 and TRBJ2-3; 10 bases line up with TRBD1. The ends lost 4 bases at V and 1 base at J; junction bases unmatched: 9. The germline V gene has CDR1 SGHRS and CDR2 YFSETQ. This CDR3 comprises 17 residues. The CDR3 here is CASSPSSGTGGTDTQYF. The CDR3 DNA follows: TGCGCCAGCAGCCCGAGCTCCGGGACAGGGGGCACAGATACGCAGTATTTT. The whole variable domain, remainder taken from reference TRBV5-1 and TRBJ2-3, is KAGVTQTPRYLIKTRGQQVTLSCSPISGHRSVSWYQQTPGQGLQFLFEYFSETQRNKGNFPGRFSGRQFSNSRSEMNVSTLELGDSALYLCASSPSSGTGGTDTQYFGPGTRLTVL.

V and J are TRBV6-5 and TRBJ1-1; the D gene is possibly TRBD1 (5 bases). Germline V gene data show CDR1 as MNHEY and CDR2 as SVGAGI. V was cut by 10 bases and J by 4 bases, with 16 bases left in between. This CDR3 contains 13 residues. In DNA form, the CDR3 reads TGTGCCACAGCAGGGTTTGGTGGCACTGAAGCTTTCTTT. Encoded protein: CATAGFGGTEAFF.

CDR3 sequence reads: CASSLGLDNTGELFF. In nucleotides, the CDR3 is TGTGCCAGCAGCCTGGGACTAGATAACACCGGGGAGCTGTTTTTT. The chain is built from TRBV4-2 and TRBJ2-2; 8 positions agree with TRBD2. The CDR3 is 15 residues long. Germline V gene data show CDR1 as LGHNA and CDR2 as YNFKEQ. With 4 bases clipped from V and 2 bases from J, the junction kept 3 bases outside the gene matches.

The chain joins TRBV5-1 to TRBJ2-3, with D tentatively TRBD2 (6 bases). V was pared by 6 bases and J by 3 bases, with 14 bases between. Germline V gene data show CDR1 as SGHRS and CDR2 as YFSETQ. This CDR3 is built from 14 residues. The CDR3 reads CASTTGGATDTQYF. The CDR3 nucleotides are TGCGCCAGCACAACAGGAGGGGCTACAGATACGCAGTATTTT.

V usage is TRBV5-1 and J usage is TRBJ1-1, with D possibly matching TRBD1 (6 bases). CDR1 is SGHRS and CDR2 is YFSETQ in the germline V gene. CDR3 length: 15 residues. V lost 4 bases and J lost 1, with 14 bases in between. The CDR3 region is CASSGQGIRNTEAFF. The CDR3 DNA is TGCGCCAGCAGCGGGCAGGGGATAAGGAACACTGAAGCTTTCTTT.

V is TRBV27 and J is TRBJ1-5; D is uncertain. This CDR3 region has 13 residues. Trimming left V 3 bases short and J 5 bases short, with 8 bases between. From germline, CDR1 is MNHEY and CDR2 SMNVEV (reference sequence). CDR3: CASSFQVYQPQHF. The CDR3 DNA sequence: TGTGCCAGCAGTTTTCAGGTTTATCAGCCCCAGCATTTT.

The chain links TRBV6-5 to TRBJ1-1; unclear D gene. Deletions cut 7 bases from V and 4 bases from J, with 10 bases between. From germline, CDR1 is MNHEY and CDR2 SVGAGI. This CDR3 has 12 residues. The DNA of the CDR3 is TGTGCCAGCAAGGACGGGAGCACTGAAGCTTTCTTT. This codes for CASKDGSTEAFF.

This sequence joins TRBV6-6 and TRBJ2-5; 12 bases are shared with TRBD2. The germline gives CDR1 MNHNY, CDR2 SVGAGI (reference sequence). CDR3 length: 15 amino acids. V was clipped by 5 bases and J by 4 bases; unmatched bases: 5. In DNA, the CDR3 is TGTGCCAGCAGTCGACCTAGCGGGGGGGCAGAGACCCAGTACTTC. Residues: CASSRPSGGAETQYF.

V and J are TRBV6-5 and TRBJ1-3, with 9 nucleotides matching TRBD1. V lost 6 bases to trimming and J lost 0 bases; unmatched junction nucleotides: 0. The CDR3 extends over 14 amino acids. The germline gives CDR1 MNHEY, CDR2 SVGAGI. CDR3 sequence (DNA): TGTGCCAGCAGGACAGGGGGCTCTGGAAACACCATATATTTT. Its protein is CASRTGGSGNTIYF.